This passage covers 26 T cell receptor beta chains from one sample sequenced in a study of CD8 T cells in Susac syndrome. After extraction with the RNeasy kit, roughly 0.45 to 1 ug of the RNA was reverse transcribed using random hexamers. TCRdb ran MiXCR on the immunoSEQ multiplex PCR reads and lists one entry per CDR3 protein. The repertoire holds about 300,000 distinct CDR3 sequences, 70% to 90% seen once, with around 0.22% in the top ten. Sequenced material: CD8+ T cells from PBMCs. These receptors all stem from a human donor with multiple sclerosis.

This chain uses TRBV28 with TRBJ2-7; no reliable D call. Trimming took off 5 bases at V and 0 bases at J, with 26 bases between the two ends. The CDR3 is 19 residues long. Looked up from germline, CDR1 is MDHEN and CDR2 is SYDVKM. This chain's CDR3 is CASSTPVASRLLYSYEQYF. In nucleotides, the CDR3 is TGTGCCAGCAGTACTCCAGTGGCTAGTCGACTCCTATACTCCTACGAGCAGTACTTC.

The chain carries TRBV28 and TRBJ1-4, with TRBD1 matching 12 bases. This CDR3 has 16 amino acids. Germline V gives CDR1 MDHEN, CDR2 SYDVKM. The junction had 10 bases not matched to a gene; V was cut back by 4 bases and J by 10 bases. The CDR3 DNA is TGTGCCAGCAGTTGGGACAGGGGGCAAAGCGGAAGAAAACTGTTTTTT. Translated: CASSWDRGQSGRKLFF.

This chain links TRBV7-9 with TRBJ2-1; 8 bases map to TRBD2. Losses at the gene ends were 5 bases for V and 8 bases for J; bases not matched to a gene: 8. This CDR3 is 14 amino acids long. The germline CDR1 and CDR2 sequences are SEHNR and FQNEAQ (reference sequence). The CDR3 nucleotides are TGTGCCAGCAGCGGGCAGCGGGAGATCTATGAGCAGTTCTTC. This encodes CASSGQREIYEQFF. Variable domain in full (rest from reference TRBV7-9 and TRBJ2-1): DTGVSQNPRHKITKRGQNVTFRCDPISEHNRLYWYRQTLGQGPEFLTYFQNEAQLEKSRLLSDRFSAERPKGSFSTLEIQRTEQGDSAMYLCASSGQREIYEQFFGPGTRLTVL.

In DNA form, the CDR3 reads TGTGCCAGCAGCGGTTATGTGCAGTACTTC. Residues: CASSGYVQYF. J is TRBJ2-7 and V is TRBV9; D uncertain. The V gene's germline CDR1 is SGDLS and CDR2 YYNGEE. This CDR3 has 10 amino acids. The V end lost 3 bases, the J end lost 9 bases, and 7 bases lay between the germline ends.

This chain links TRBV6-5 with TRBJ2-1; D is undetermined. Trimming left V 7 bases short and J 4 bases short, with 5 bases between. Germline-derived CDR1 and CDR2 are MNHEY and SVGAGI. The CDR3 consists of 11 residues. For the CDR3, the DNA is TGTGCCAGCAAGGAGTACAATGAGCAGTTCTTC. It encodes CASKEYNEQFF.

The chain couples TRBV25-1 to TRBJ2-5, with no clear D. The germline gives CDR1 MGHDK, CDR2 SYGVNS. Trimming removed 5 bases from V and 5 bases from J, with 18 bases in between. The CDR3 covers 15 residues. DNA of the CDR3: TGTGCCAGCAGTCCTAATACGGCGGTGAGGGAGACCCAGTACTTC. Translation: CASSPNTAVRETQYF.

This clonotype was counted a single time. The V and J genes are TRBV11-2 and TRBJ2-3; weak D call: TRBD1 (6 bases). V was cut by 7 bases and J by 6 bases, with 14 bases left in between. The germline gives CDR1 SGHAT, CDR2 FQNNGV. This CDR3 contains 13 residues. The CDR3 bases are TGTGCCAGCACCACGTTCCAGGGGGATACGCAGTATTTT. It translates to CASTTFQGDTQYF. Using reference TRBV11-2 and TRBJ2-3 for the parts outside the CDR3, the full variable domain is EAGVAQSPRYKIIEKRQSVAFWCNPISGHATLYWYQQILGQGPKLLIQFQNNGVVDDSQLPKDRFSAERLKGVDSTLKIQPAKLEDSAVYLCASTTFQGDTQYFGPGTRLTVL.

The rearrangement joins TRBV4-3 to TRBJ2-2; D ambiguous. V was shortened by 3 bases and J by 1 base, with 9 bases between the two germline ends. This CDR3 contains 15 residues. Germline CDR1 is LGHNA and CDR2 is YSLEER. CDR3 protein: CASSHVYMNTGELFF. CDR3 coding DNA: TGCGCCAGCAGCCATGTCTACATGAACACCGGGGAGCTGTTTTTT.

The gene calls are TRBV6-2 or TRBV6-3 and TRBJ2-7; either TRBD1 or TRBD2 may fit D (5 bases each). Trimming removed 2 bases at V and 4 bases at J, with 15 bases between. The germline gives CDR1 MNHEY, CDR2 SVGEGT. There are 15 residues in the CDR3. CDR3 nucleotide sequence: TGTGCCAGCAGTTACCCGGTGGGGGTGGAATACGAGCAGTACTTC. This encodes CASSYPVGVEYEQYF.

Comment on this clonotype: At one end the junction does not follow the germline gene, possibly because of a read error. The rearrangement links TRBV20-1 to TRBJ2-3; 7 bases are shared with TRBD2. CDR1 and CDR2 from the germline V gene are DFQATT and SNEGSKA (reference sequence). The CDR3 length is 15 residues. CDR3 sequence reads: CSARDRRAGEDAQYF. DNA for the CDR3: TGCAGTGCTAGAGATCGGAGGGCGGGAGAAGATGCGCAGTATTTT.

The V call is TRBV5-5, the J call TRBJ2-7, with D perhaps assigned TRBD1 or TRBD2 (5 bases each). Germline CDR1 is SGHKS and CDR2 is YYEKEE (reference sequence). The length of the CDR3 is 16 residues. Deletions cut 0 bases from V and 3 bases from J, with 16 bases between. The CDR3 bases are TGTGCCAGCAGCTTGGAGGGGACGGCGTTAGACTACGAGCAGTACTTC. Protein sequence: CASSLEGTALDYEQYF.

This chain connects TRBV15 to TRBJ2-4; D possibly corresponds to TRBD1 (5 bases). Germline V gene data show CDR1 as LNHNV and CDR2 as YYDKDF (reference sequence). The CDR3 is 16 residues long. The germline V and J ends were trimmed by 2 bases and 0 bases, with 11 bases remaining between them. CDR3 bases: TGTGCCACCAGCAGATACAGGATACTAGCCAAAAACATTCAGTACTTC. It yields the protein CATSRYRILAKNIQYF.

This rearrangement joins TRBV27 to TRBJ2-5, with a weak D call TRBD1 (6 bases). CDR3 length equals 14 residues. From germline, CDR1 is MNHEY and CDR2 SMNVEV (reference sequence). Trimming removed 3 bases from V and 2 bases from J, with 10 bases in between. CDR3 DNA: TGTGCCAGCAGTTTTCTAGGACAGCAAGAGACCCAGTACTTC. Protein sequence: CASSFLGQQETQYF.

The genes are TRBV29-1 and TRBJ2-1, with D unresolved. Germline lookup yields CDR1 SQVTM and CDR2 ANQGSEA. The CDR3 loop spans 12 amino acids. Trimming took off 3 bases at V and 6 bases at J, with 9 bases between the two ends. The CDR3 loop reads CSVERRLNEQFF. In DNA form, the CDR3 reads TGCAGCGTTGAGAGGCGTCTCAATGAGCAGTTCTTC.

The rearrangement uses TRBV29-1 and TRBJ2-1; 13 bases match TRBD2. Germline CDR1 is SQVTM and CDR2 is ANQGSEA. The CDR3 covers 19 residues. Unmatched junction bases numbered 14, after V lost 6 bases and J lost 0 bases. CDR3 amino acids: CSVEPTSGRVQSSYNEQFF. CDR3 bases: TGCAGCGTCGAACCTACTAGCGGGAGGGTCCAAAGCTCCTACAATGAGCAGTTCTTC.

V gene TRBV6-2 or TRBV6-3 combines with J gene TRBJ2-1; 11 bases map to TRBD2. The V segment lost 6 bases and the J segment 4 bases; nucleotides outside the gene matches: 5. Per the germline V gene, CDR1 is MNHEY and CDR2 is SVGEGT. The CDR3 loop spans 15 amino acids. The DNA of the CDR3 is TGTGCCAGCAGGGAGCTAGCGGGAGGATACAATGAGCAGTTCTTC. Translating gives CASRELAGGYNEQFF.

This clonotype has just one count. The CDR3 spells CSASLAATGKDTQYF. The CDR3 bases are TGCAGTGCTAGTTTGGCGGCCACTGGAAAAGATACGCAGTATTTT. The chain couples TRBV20-1 to TRBJ2-3; no reliable D call. The CDR3 has 15 amino acids. The germline V and J ends were trimmed by 3 bases and 5 bases, with 18 bases remaining between them. Germline CDR1 is DFQATT and CDR2 is SNEGSKA (reference sequence).

CDR3 DNA sequence: TGCAGCGTTGAAGATCAACCGGACCCCTATGGCTACACCTTC. This translates into CSVEDQPDPYGYTF. The chain combines TRBV29-1 with TRBJ1-2; D is unresolved. In germline, CDR1 is SQVTM, CDR2 ANQGSEA. V lost 0 bases and J lost 4, with 12 bases in between. The CDR3 is 14 amino acids.

The chain uses TRBV5-6 and TRBJ1-1; the D is unclear. This CDR3 region has 11 residues. Trimming left V 0 bases short and J 8 bases short, with 5 bases between. The germline CDR1 and CDR2 sequences are SGHDT and YYEEEE. This CDR3 reads CASSLDNEAFF. The CDR3 DNA is TGTGCCAGCAGCTTGGATAACGAAGCTTTCTTT.

The rearrangement joins TRBV20-1 to TRBJ1-4; D remains unclear. CDR3 length: 13 residues. CDR1 DFQATT and CDR2 SNEGSKA come from the germline V gene (reference sequence). The CDR3 DNA reads as TGCACCACGGCCGGGCCGTGGGATGAAAAACTGTTTTTT. This translates into CTTAGPWDEKLFF.

V gene TRBV19 combines with J gene TRBJ1-5; possibly TRBD1 for D (5 bases). From germline, CDR1 is LNHDA and CDR2 SQIVND (reference sequence). With 3 bases removed from V and 7 bases from J, the gap between germline ends came to 13 bases. This CDR3 region has 14 residues. For the CDR3, the DNA is TGTGCCAGTAGTATCAGGGACGTGTCGCAGCCCCAGCATTTT. This sequence encodes CASSIRDVSQPQHF.

This chain connects TRBV28 to TRBJ1-1; D call uncertain. V was shortened by 3 bases and J by 0 bases, with 17 bases between the two germline ends. Germline V gives CDR1 MDHEN, CDR2 SYDVKM. The CDR3 has 17 amino acids. The CDR3 coding sequence is TGTGCCAGCAGTTTGAGGTCCCGTGGGTGGGTGAACACTGAAGCTTTCTTT. Translating it yields CASSLRSRGWVNTEAFF. Supplemented by reference TRBV28 and TRBJ1-1, the full variable domain reads DVKVTQSSRYLVKRTGEKVFLECVQDMDHENMFWYRQDPGLGLRLIYFSYDVKMKEKGDIPEGYSVSREKKERFSLILESASTNQTSMYLCASSLRSRGWVNTEAFFGQGTRLTVV.

This clonotype was counted a single time. The rearrangement joins TRBV20-1 to TRBJ1-5; D is uncertain. From germline, CDR1 is DFQATT and CDR2 SNEGSKA (reference sequence). CDR3 length equals 15 residues. Trimming removed 2 bases at V and 5 bases at J, with 16 bases between. The CDR3, as DNA: TGCAGTGCTAGACCCAACCCCAGTGACGATCAGCCCCAGCATTTT. It yields the protein CSARPNPSDDQPQHF.

The chain recombines TRBV7-6 with TRBJ1-1; tentatively, D is TRBD1 (6 bases). The germline V and J ends were trimmed by 11 bases and 5 bases, with 18 bases remaining between them. This CDR3 contains 13 residues. Germline V lookup: CDR1 SGHVS, CDR2 FNYEAQ. The CDR3 DNA reads TGTGCCGTCACCACGAGGGGGAAAACTGAAGCTTTCTTT. Translating it yields CAVTTRGKTEAFF.

This clonotype came up a few times. This chain's CDR3 is CASSAWDSDTDTQYF. CDR3 sequence (DNA): TGTGCCAGCTCAGCTTGGGACTCAGACACAGATACGCAGTATTTT. J is TRBJ2-3 and V is TRBV18; D is possibly TRBD2 (6 bases). Germline V CDR1 and CDR2: KGHSH, LQKENI. The CDR3 consists of 15 residues. Trimming stripped 5 bases from V and 2 bases from J, with 14 bases between.

The chain uses TRBV20-1 and TRBJ2-7; 10 bases line up with TRBD2. J gave up 3 bases and V 4 bases, and 6 bases lay outside the gene matches. This CDR3 spans 14 amino acids. The V gene's germline CDR1 is DFQATT and CDR2 SNEGSKA (reference sequence). CDR3 sequence reads: CSAISTSGFYEQYF. CDR3 DNA sequence: TGCAGTGCTATCTCGACTAGCGGGTTCTACGAGCAGTACTTC.